The 18 T cell receptor beta chains below come from one sample, sequenced in a study of shared clonotypes between healthy human individuals. TCRdb's copy holds only in-frame clones and misses some; the assay was immunoSEQ multiplex PCR. The data contain about 2 million clones, less than 95% of them singletons. CD8 cells classed as naive were CD45RO-negative and positively selected for CCR7, excluding terminally differentiated effector memory CD45RA+ cells. The sequencing input was naive CD8+ T cells sorted from blood. The receptors here all came from a man aged 18 to 30 in good health.

The rearrangement links TRBV4-1 to TRBJ2-7; D gene uncertain. Germline CDR1 MGHRA, CDR2 YSYEKL. This CDR3 spans 15 amino acids. V was shortened by 4 bases and J by 2 bases, with 15 bases between the two germline ends. The CDR3 sequence is CASSLHHSNTYEQYF. Here the CDR3 DNA reads TGCGCCAGCAGCCTTCACCACAGCAACACCTACGAGCAGTACTTC.

The chain recombines TRBV30 with TRBJ2-3; TRBD1 might be the D (5 bases). Trimming removed 1 base at V and 1 base at J, with 6 bases between. The CDR3 has 13 residues. Germline CDR1 reads GTSNPN; CDR2 reads SVGIG (reference sequence). CDR3 region: CAWSATGTDTQYF. CDR3 DNA: TGTGCCTGGAGTGCGACAGGCACAGATACGCAGTATTTT.

The V gene is TRBV27, the J gene TRBJ2-7, with D unclear. Germline CDR1 is MNHEY and CDR2 is SMNVEV (reference sequence). CDR3 length equals 17 residues. Trimming took 4 bases from V and 1 from J, leaving 20 bases between them. CDR3 DNA: TGTGCCAGCAGTTCGATTGGCTACGATCTTACTTCCTACGAGCAGTACTTC. It specifies CASSSIGYDLTSYEQYF.

V gene TRBV9 combines with J gene TRBJ2-2; D is unresolved. The germline V gene has CDR1 SGDLS and CDR2 YYNGEE. This CDR3 contains 13 residues. The V end was cut by 4 bases, the J end by 3 bases, with 7 bases between. CDR3 DNA: TGTGCCAGCAGCCCCTACTACACCGGGGAGCTGTTTTTT. Protein: CASSPYYTGELFF.

About this clone: Other DNA sequences in the same sample also yield this CDR3. The chain links TRBV13 to TRBJ1-2; tentatively, D is TRBD1 (5 bases). Germline V gene data show CDR1 as PRHDT and CDR2 as FYEKMQ (reference sequence). V lost 5 bases to trimming and J lost 8 bases, with 18 bases between them. The CDR3 has 14 amino acids. DNA for the CDR3: TGTGCCAGCAGCCTCGTAGGCCAGGGAAACGGCTACACCTTC. Its translation is CASSLVGQGNGYTF.

The chain employs TRBV10-3 and TRBJ2-3; D tentatively fits TRBD1 or TRBD2 (5 bases each). The CDR3 runs to 15 residues. CDR1 ENHRY and CDR2 SYGVKD come from the germline V gene. V lost 5 bases and J 3 bases, leaving 15 bases between the germline ends. CDR3 nucleotide sequence: TGTGCCATCAGTAGAGAGGGGCCTGGGACAGATACGCAGTATTTT. Translated: CAISREGPGTDTQYF.

This rearrangement joins TRBV7-9 to TRBJ2-7; D is possibly TRBD2 (5 bases). The CDR3 is 14 residues long. Germline values: CDR1 SEHNR, CDR2 FQNEAQ (reference sequence). V was clipped by 5 bases and J by 2 bases, with 13 bases between them. The CDR3 spells CASSGSLPPYEQYF. The CDR3, as DNA: TGTGCCAGCAGCGGGAGCCTTCCCCCCTACGAGCAGTACTTC.

The V gene is TRBV7-2, the J gene TRBJ2-3, with no clear D. The germline CDR1 and CDR2 sequences are SGHTA and FQGNSA. V lost 1 base to trimming and J lost 0 bases, with 8 bases between them. This CDR3 comprises 15 residues. The DNA of the CDR3 is TGTGCCAGCAGCTTAGGAGCCCACAGCACAGATACGCAGTATTTT. Translation gives CASSLGAHSTDTQYF.

Only one count was recorded for this clone. This chain joins TRBV4-3 and TRBJ1-2, with D maybe TRBD1 (6 bases). The ends were cut back, 4 bases at V and 0 bases at J, with 12 bases in the middle. This CDR3 region has 15 residues. The germline gives CDR1 LGHNA, CDR2 YSLEER. The CDR3 spells CASSPATGTNYGYTF. The CDR3 nucleotides are TGCGCCAGCAGCCCCGCGACAGGAACTAACTATGGCTACACCTTC.

The chain links TRBV14 to TRBJ2-7; the D gene is possibly TRBD2 (5 bases). This CDR3 is 15 amino acids long. The germline gives CDR1 SGHDN, CDR2 FVKESK. V lost 0 bases to trimming and J lost 3 bases, with 12 bases between them. In nucleotides, the CDR3 is TGTGCCAGCAGCCAAGATTCGACTACCCTCTACGAGCAGTACTTC. Amino acids: CASSQDSTTLYEQYF.

This clone was seen once. The chain is built from TRBV7-9 and TRBJ2-7, with TRBD1 identical over 7 bases. The V and J ends lost 4 bases and 1 base, in that order; junction bases with no gene match: 13. Germline loops: CDR1 SEHNR, CDR2 FQNEAQ (reference sequence). This CDR3 spans 17 amino acids. The CDR3 nucleotides read TGTGCCAGCAGCTCAAGACATCGACAGGGTCTATCCTACGAGCAGTACTTC. Residues: CASSSRHRQGLSYEQYF.

There are a few counts of this clone. This rearrangement joins TRBV5-8 to TRBJ1-5; 10 bases align to TRBD1. The germline V gene has CDR1 SGHTS and CDR2 YDEGEE. Germline trimming cut 4 bases from V and 2 bases from J; bases unmatched to any gene: 6. The CDR3 loop spans 16 amino acids. The DNA for the CDR3 is TGTGCCAGCAGCACCCGGGACAGGGGAGGCAATCAGCCCCAGCATTTT. It codes for CASSTRDRGGNQPQHF.

The CDR3 here is CASSPGVLGHNQPQHF. CDR3 DNA: TGTGCCAGCAGCCCCGGGGTGTTGGGGCACAATCAGCCCCAGCATTTT. The chain uses TRBV5-8 and TRBJ1-5; D may be TRBD1 (5 bases). The germline V and J ends were trimmed by 4 bases and 3 bases, with 17 bases remaining between them. This CDR3 is built from 16 residues. Germline loops: CDR1 SGHTS, CDR2 YDEGEE.

V and J are TRBV6-6 and TRBJ1-2, with D maybe TRBD1 (5 bases). Germline V gene data show CDR1 as MNHNY and CDR2 as SVGAGI (reference sequence). The V end was cut by 0 bases, the J end by 6 bases, with 8 bases between. This CDR3 is 13 amino acids long. The DNA of the CDR3 is TGTGCCAGCAGTTACTCCGGGACGGATGGCTACACCTTC. Translation: CASSYSGTDGYTF.

V is TRBV6-5 and J is TRBJ1-2; no firm D call. V was trimmed by 5 bases and J by 7 bases, leaving 14 bases between them. Germline V gives CDR1 MNHEY, CDR2 SVGAGI. CDR3 length: 13 amino acids. CDR3 protein: CASSDDTRCGYTF. The CDR3 DNA follows: TGTGCCAGCAGTGACGACACGCGCTGTGGCTACACCTTC.

This clone showed up just a few times. The chain is built from TRBV19 and TRBJ2-1, with 10 bases that match TRBD2. V shed 6 bases and J 7 bases; nucleotides not matched to a gene: 9. This CDR3 region has 15 residues. The germline V gene encodes CDR1 LNHDA and CDR2 SQIVND (reference sequence). CDR3 nucleotide sequence: TGTGCCAGTAGGCCAGCGGGGGGGCCTGGAAATGAGCAGTTCTTC. Protein product: CASRPAGGPGNEQFF.

The rearrangement joins TRBV11-2 to TRBJ2-7; D assignment may be TRBD1 or TRBD2 (7 bases each). There are 13 residues in the CDR3. The V gene lost 5 bases and the J gene lost 7 bases, with 15 bases spanning the gap. Germline V gene lookup returns CDR1 SGHAT and CDR2 FQNNGV. As DNA, the CDR3 is TGTGCCAGCAGCCACGACAGGGAGGGGGAGCAGTACTTC. It specifies CASSHDREGEQYF.

This rearrangement joins TRBV7-6 to TRBJ2-6; the D is unclear. CDR3 length equals 18 residues. From germline, CDR1 is SGHVS and CDR2 FNYEAQ. V lost 1 base, J lost 0 bases, and 13 bases lay in between. This chain's CDR3 is CASSLERAPFSGANVLTF. The CDR3 DNA is TGTGCCAGCAGCTTAGAAAGGGCACCCTTCTCTGGGGCCAACGTCCTGACTTTC.